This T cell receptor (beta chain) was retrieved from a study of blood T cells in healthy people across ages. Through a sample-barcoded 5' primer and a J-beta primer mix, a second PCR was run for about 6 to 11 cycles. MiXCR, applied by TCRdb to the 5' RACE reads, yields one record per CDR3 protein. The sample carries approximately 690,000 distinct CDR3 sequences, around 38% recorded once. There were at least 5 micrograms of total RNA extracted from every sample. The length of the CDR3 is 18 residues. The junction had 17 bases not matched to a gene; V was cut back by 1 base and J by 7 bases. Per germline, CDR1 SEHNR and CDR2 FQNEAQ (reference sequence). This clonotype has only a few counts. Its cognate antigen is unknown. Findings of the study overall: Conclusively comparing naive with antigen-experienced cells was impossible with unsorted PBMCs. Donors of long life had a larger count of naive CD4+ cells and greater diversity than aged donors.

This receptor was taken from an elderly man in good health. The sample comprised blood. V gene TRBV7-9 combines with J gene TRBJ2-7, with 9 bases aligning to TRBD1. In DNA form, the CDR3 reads TGTGCCAGCAGCTTAGGTGTCGGGACAGGGTCTACTCCTACGGAGCAGTACTTC. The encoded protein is CASSLGVGTGSTPTEQYF.